One and the same sample provided the 24 T cell receptor beta chains below, sequenced in a study of shared clonotypes between healthy human individuals (dated by TCRdb to about 2020). Libraries were prepared through the immunoSEQ multiplex PCR assay. TCRdb stores this immuneACCESS table with in-frame sequences only. Part of the clones is absent; in the studies checked, under half of the shortfall reflects unresolved V genes, and no reason is known for the rest. The sample table contains approximately 250,000 clones; only one count was recorded for 65% of them. The biggest ten clones account for 11% of the sample. Sequenced sample: memory CD4+ T cells sorted from blood. What the cell subset or site label conveys for this sample: CD45RA-negative fraction. Receptors originate from a man aged 25-45 years in good health.

This clone has just a few counts. Here the CDR3 DNA reads TGTGCCAGCAGGACACAGGGGACCGGGGAGCTGTTTTTT. It translates to CASRTQGTGELFF. The V call is TRBV28, the J call TRBJ2-2, with TRBD1 matching over 7 bases. Germline V gene lookup returns CDR1 MDHEN and CDR2 SYDVKM. The V segment lost 6 bases and the J segment 5 bases; nucleotides outside the gene matches: 3. This CDR3 spans 13 amino acids.

The V call is TRBV28, the J call TRBJ2-3; D ambiguous. From germline, CDR1 is MDHEN and CDR2 SYDVKM. Trimming pared 3 bases from V and 0 bases from J, leaving 13 bases between. The length of the CDR3 is 16 residues. The CDR3 sequence is CASSLVFPGSTDTQYF. The CDR3 nucleotides read TGTGCCAGCAGTTTGGTCTTTCCCGGCAGCACAGATACGCAGTATTTT.

This clone was observed once. This rearrangement joins TRBV28 to TRBJ1-4, with TRBD1 identical over 8 bases. V shed 5 bases and J 3 bases; nucleotides not matched to a gene: 5. The CDR3 is made up of 15 amino acids. Germline CDR1 and CDR2: MDHEN and SYDVKM. The CDR3 spells CASSTRDRPNEKLFF. The DNA of the CDR3 is TGTGCCAGCAGTACCCGGGACAGGCCTAATGAAAAACTGTTTTTT. Filled out from reference TRBV28 and TRBJ1-4, the complete variable domain reads DVKVTQSSRYLVKRTGEKVFLECVQDMDHENMFWYRQDPGLGLRLIYFSYDVKMKEKGDIPEGYSVSREKKERFSLILESASTNQTSMYLCASSTRDRPNEKLFFGSGTQLSVL.

The rearrangement joins TRBV7-2 to TRBJ2-3, with TRBD2 matching over 9 bases. Germline CDR1 and CDR2: SGHTA and FQGNSA. There are 15 residues in the CDR3. Trimming cost V 5 bases and J 2 bases; bases outside gene matches: 5. The CDR3 region has the DNA TGTGCCAGCAGCGGTTGGACTAGCGTCACAGATACGCAGTATTTT. It translates to CASSGWTSVTDTQYF.

V is TRBV7-3 and J is TRBJ2-2; 9 bases match TRBD1. The CDR3 totals 17 residues. Germline values: CDR1 SGHTA, CDR2 FQGTGA. The V gene end was trimmed by 1 base and the J gene end by 4 bases; junction bases not matched to a gene: 7. CDR3 coding DNA: TGTGCCAGCAGCTTAATCGGACAGGGGACGGGCACCGGGGAGCTGTTTTTT. Its translation: CASSLIGQGTGTGELFF.

The chain carries TRBV10-3 and TRBJ2-1; perhaps TRBD2 as D (5 bases). Deletions cut 6 bases from V and 9 bases from J, with 18 bases between. Germline V gives CDR1 ENHRY, CDR2 SYGVKD. This CDR3 has 14 amino acids. CDR3 sequence reads: CAIRRSGPWGEQFF. CDR3 nucleotides: TGTGCCATCAGGAGGAGCGGCCCTTGGGGTGAGCAGTTCTTC.

This clone was seen only a few times. The gene calls are TRBV9 and TRBJ2-7; D might be TRBD1 (6 bases). The V and J ends lost 4 bases and 4 bases respectively, with 18 bases between them. Germline values: CDR1 SGDLS, CDR2 YYNGEE. This CDR3 has 15 residues. CDR3 coding DNA: TGTGCCAGCAGCCCCTCGGACAGATTGGGATACGAGCAGTACTTC. Translating gives CASSPSDRLGYEQYF.

The rearrangement joins TRBV6-1 to TRBJ2-7; D could derive from TRBD1 or TRBD2 (5 bases each). Between the trimmed V and J ends, which lost 6 bases and 3 bases, there was a span of 12 bases. The CDR3 length is 13 residues. CDR1 MNHNS and CDR2 SASEGT come from the germline V gene. The CDR3 DNA reads as TGTGCCAGCAGCTGGGACGCGTACTACGAGCAGTACTTC. Its translation: CASSWDAYYEQYF.

V and J are TRBV5-1 and TRBJ2-1; 8 nucleotides agree with TRBD1. V gave up 7 bases and J gave up 9 bases; unmatched junction bases: 12. Per the germline V gene, CDR1 is SGHRS and CDR2 is YFSETQ. This CDR3 is built from 14 residues. The CDR3 protein is CASAGIDRGGEQFF. In DNA form, the CDR3 reads TGCGCCAGCGCCGGAATCGACAGGGGCGGTGAGCAGTTCTTC.

In its sample, this clone was seen a few times. The genes are TRBV6-1 and TRBJ1-5; a possible D gene is TRBD1 (5 bases). V was shortened by 1 base and J by 5 bases, with 9 bases between the two germline ends. Germline CDR1 MNHNS, CDR2 SASEGT. The CDR3 sequence is 14 residues long. The CDR3 is CASSEGGSYQPQHF. CDR3 DNA: TGTGCCAGCAGTGAAGGGGGGTCGTATCAGCCCCAGCATTTT.

The chain carries TRBV29-1 and TRBJ2-1; 9 bases fit TRBD1. The CDR3 totals 13 residues. Germline CDR1 is SQVTM and CDR2 is ANQGSEA. V shed 3 bases and J 15 bases; nucleotides not matched to a gene: 12. This CDR3 reads CSVEGQGTSRLFF. The DNA for the CDR3 is TGCAGCGTTGAGGGACAGGGTACATCCCGGCTGTTCTTC.

This CDR3 is CASSEGGIQYF. The CDR3 DNA follows: TGCGCCAGCAGTGAGGGAGGAATTCAGTACTTC. This chain connects TRBV10-1 to TRBJ2-4; weak D call: TRBD2 (5 bases). Germline V CDR1 and CDR2: WNHNN, SYGVQD (reference sequence). Trimming pared 2 bases from V and 10 bases from J, leaving 6 bases between. The CDR3 is 11 amino acids.

DNA of the CDR3: TGTGCCAGCAGCGTAGGCTCTGGGGGAGTTAGCACAGATACGCAGTATTTT. It specifies CASSVGSGGVSTDTQYF. This rearrangement joins TRBV9 to TRBJ2-3; the D gene could be TRBD1 or TRBD2 (5 bases each). Germline loops: CDR1 SGDLS, CDR2 YYNGEE. The CDR3 runs 17 residues. With 0 bases removed from V and 0 bases from J, the gap between germline ends came to 14 bases.

The V and J genes are TRBV27 and TRBJ1-2, with D uncertain. In germline, CDR1 is MNHEY, CDR2 SMNVEV (reference sequence). This CDR3 comprises 13 residues. Trimming shortened V by 6 bases and J by 2 bases, and 10 bases separated the two germline ends. The chain's CDR3 is CASSRRENYGYTF. CDR3 coding DNA: TGTGCCAGCAGCCGACGGGAAAACTATGGCTACACCTTC.

The rearrangement uses TRBV15 and TRBJ2-3, with 9 bases fitting TRBD1. V shed 2 bases and J 5 bases; nucleotides not matched to a gene: 14. The CDR3 has 18 residues. The germline CDR1 and CDR2 sequences are LNHNV and YYDKDF (reference sequence). The CDR3 DNA reads as TGTGCCACCAGCAGATCTAACCCTAGGGACAGGGAGGGAGATACGCAGTATTTT. It specifies CATSRSNPRDREGDTQYF.

V is TRBV5-8 and J is TRBJ1-1; 7 nucleotides align to TRBD1. Germline assignment: CDR1 SGHTS and CDR2 YDEGEE. With 2 bases clipped from V and 4 bases from J, the junction kept 8 bases outside the gene matches. The CDR3 has 15 amino acids. The CDR3 reads CASSFESGGATEAFF. The CDR3 DNA follows: TGTGCCAGCAGCTTTGAGTCAGGGGGGGCCACTGAAGCTTTCTTT.

This chain connects TRBV7-2 to TRBJ2-1, with 7 bases matching TRBD1. The CDR3 has 15 residues. Germline V CDR1 and CDR2: SGHTA, FQGNSA. Trimming cost V 5 bases and J 7 bases; bases outside gene matches: 11. CDR3 region: CASSLRMAGGNEQFF. Here the CDR3 DNA reads TGTGCCAGCAGCCTTAGGATGGCAGGGGGAAATGAGCAGTTCTTC.

The rearrangement links TRBV5-1 to TRBJ2-5; possibly TRBD1 or TRBD2 for D (5 bases each). With 2 bases removed from V and 0 bases from J, the gap between germline ends came to 8 bases. The CDR3 runs to 14 residues. The germline gives CDR1 SGHRS, CDR2 YFSETQ. Written as DNA, the CDR3 is TGCGCCAGCAGCTTTGGGGGATACCAAGAGACCCAGTACTTC. Translating gives CASSFGGYQETQYF. Full variable domain (rest looked up from reference TRBV5-1 and TRBJ2-5): KAGVTQTPRYLIKTRGQQVTLSCSPISGHRSVSWYQQTPGQGLQFLFEYFSETQRNKGNFPGRFSGRQFSNSRSEMNVSTLELGDSALYLCASSFGGYQETQYFGPGTRLLVL.

The chain employs TRBV7-2 and TRBJ2-3, with 12 bases that match TRBD2. Germline loops: CDR1 SGHTA, CDR2 FQGNSA. V gave up 5 bases and J gave up 4 bases; unmatched junction bases: 7. This CDR3 is 16 amino acids long. For the CDR3, the DNA is TGTGCCAGCAGCCCTAGCGGGAGGGCGGGTGCAGATACGCAGTATTTT. This codes for CASSPSGRAGADTQYF.

This chain connects TRBV7-9 to TRBJ2-6; no reliable D call. V lost 4 bases, J lost 4 bases, and 11 bases lay in between. The V gene's germline CDR1 is SEHNR and CDR2 FQNEAQ (reference sequence). This CDR3 spans 15 amino acids. CDR3: CASSSGPHGANVLTF. CDR3 nucleotides: TGTGCCAGCAGCTCCGGGCCCCACGGGGCCAACGTCCTGACTTTC.

The chain carries TRBV19 and TRBJ2-1, with D possibly TRBD2 on 6 matching bases. The CDR3 extends over 14 amino acids. Trimming stripped 2 bases from V and 5 bases from J, with 10 bases between. CDR1 LNHDA and CDR2 SQIVND come from the germline V gene (reference sequence). The CDR3 spells CASSIRDLDNEQFF. CDR3 bases: TGTGCCAGTAGTATACGGGACTTGGACAATGAGCAGTTCTTC.

This chain uses TRBV6-1 with TRBJ1-1; 9 nucleotides line up with TRBD1. The germline gives CDR1 MNHNS, CDR2 SASEGT. This CDR3 is built from 14 residues. The V and J ends lost 5 bases and 7 bases, in that order; junction bases with no gene match: 8. This chain's CDR3 is CASSLTGGMVEAFF. CDR3 nucleotides: TGTGCCAGCAGTTTGACAGGGGGGATGGTTGAAGCTTTCTTT.

This clone is a singleton in its sample. The chain combines TRBV5-1 with TRBJ2-1; D unclear. The CDR3 extends over 15 amino acids. CDR1 SGHRS and CDR2 YFSETQ come from the germline V gene. The V and J ends lost 2 bases and 7 bases respectively, with 16 bases between them. The CDR3 sequence: CASSFRPGVLNEQFF. CDR3 DNA sequence: TGCGCCAGCAGCTTCAGACCAGGCGTGCTAAATGAGCAGTTCTTC.

The chain recombines TRBV5-1 with TRBJ2-1; D not resolved. The CDR3 has 14 residues. Germline V gene sequence: CDR1 SGHRS, CDR2 YFSETQ. V dropped 1 base and J dropped 8 bases, with 13 bases sitting between them. The CDR3 protein is CASSLTGPNDEQFF. The CDR3 DNA follows: TGCGCCAGCAGCTTGACGGGTCCTAACGATGAGCAGTTCTTC.